The 25 T cell receptor beta chains below come from one sample, sequenced in a study of T cells in Graves' hyperthyroidism and ophthalmopathy (dated by TCRdb to between 2019 and 2020). Library creation used multiplex PCR. Sequenced on an Illumina HiSeq 2000. Amplification of TCR beta CDR3 regions was carried out from RNA transcripts. For the first round of RT-PCR on the TCR CDR3, the HTBI primer set was used together with the Qiagen OneStep RT-PCR kit. In TCRdb, the public reads were trimmed at Q25 with fastp and aligned with MiXCR, with productive beta chains retained. Each CDR3 protein appears once, grouped with its most common genes and DNA. The sample table contains under 300,000 distinct CDR3 sequences; only one count was recorded for around 15% of them. Jointly, the top ten make up roughly 30% of the sample. Sample: blood. Receptors originate from a woman aged 50 to 65 with Graves' hyperthyroidism that later progressed to Graves' ophthalmopathy.

This clonotype came up many times. This sequence joins TRBV3-1 and TRBJ1-1, with 9 bases fitting TRBD1. This CDR3 contains 14 residues. CDR1 is LGHDT and CDR2 is YNNKEL in the germline V gene (reference sequence). J lost 4 bases, V lost 4 bases, and 4 bases had no gene match. CDR3 bases: TGTGCCAGCAGCCTGGGACAGGGCTTCACTGAAGCTTTCTTT. It yields the protein CASSLGQGFTEAFF.

This clonotype appeared a few times. The chain combines TRBV4-1 with TRBJ2-7; 9 bases match TRBD2. CDR1 and CDR2 (germline): MGHRA, YSYEKL. This CDR3 comprises 17 residues. The junction had 8 bases not matched to a gene; V was cut back by 1 base and J by 1 base. The CDR3 is CASSQALAGRVSYEQYF. The CDR3 DNA reads TGCGCCAGCAGCCAAGCCCTAGCGGGACGTGTGTCCTACGAGCAGTACTTC.

This clonotype was found a few times. This rearrangement joins TRBV7-9 to TRBJ2-1, with 11 bases that match TRBD1. This CDR3 has 15 residues. V gave up 2 bases and J gave up 6 bases; unmatched junction bases: 3. The germline gives CDR1 SEHNR, CDR2 FQNEAQ (reference sequence). The CDR3 DNA follows: TGTGCCAGCAGCTTATGGACAGGGGGCTCCAATGAGCAGTTCTTC. Encoded protein: CASSLWTGGSNEQFF. Full variable domain (rest looked up from reference TRBV7-9 and TRBJ2-1): DTGVSQNPRHKITKRGQNVTFRCDPISEHNRLYWYRQTLGQGPEFLTYFQNEAQLEKSRLLSDRFSAERPKGSFSTLEIQRTEQGDSAMYLCASSLWTGGSNEQFFGPGTRLTVL.

This rearrangement joins TRBV19 to TRBJ2-1; TRBD2 agrees at 7 bases. This CDR3 comprises 20 residues. Trimming at V came to 1 base and at J to 3 bases, leaving 18 bases not matched to a gene. The germline gives CDR1 LNHDA, CDR2 SQIVND (reference sequence). CDR3: CASSIVLRVGEASGYNEQFF. The DNA for the CDR3 is TGTGCCAGTAGTATAGTTCTTCGAGTCGGGGAGGCTAGCGGCTACAATGAGCAGTTCTTC. Using reference TRBV19 and TRBJ2-1 for the parts outside the CDR3, the full variable domain is DGGITQSPKYLFRKEGQNVTLSCEQNLNHDAMYWYRQDPGQGLRLIYYSQIVNDFQKGDIAEGYSVSREKKESFPLTVTSAQKNPTAFYLCASSIVLRVGEASGYNEQFFGPGTRLTVL.

The chain links TRBV10-3 to TRBJ2-2; tentative D call: TRBD1 (6 bases). V was clipped by 2 bases and J by 0 bases, with 19 bases between them. This CDR3 is 19 amino acids long. Germline V gene data show CDR1 as ENHRY and CDR2 as SYGVKD. DNA for the CDR3: TGTGCCATCAGTGAGAGTCCCCATCCAGAGGGGGCGAACACCGGGGAGCTGTTTTTT. This codes for CAISESPHPEGANTGELFF.

This clonotype has a count of ten or more. The V and J genes are TRBV2 and TRBJ2-1; D is ambiguous. Germline V gene lookup returns CDR1 SNHLY and CDR2 FYNNEI. The germline V and J ends were trimmed by 2 bases and 0 bases, with 8 bases remaining between them. The CDR3 sequence is 15 residues long. The CDR3 nucleotides are TGTGCCAGCAGTGAAACGCTCAGCTCCTACAATGAGCAGTTCTTC. This encodes CASSETLSSYNEQFF.

The table lists this clonotype with many counts. This sequence joins TRBV5-6 and TRBJ2-2; 10 bases are a match to TRBD2. The CDR3 loop spans 15 amino acids. The V gene end was trimmed by 4 bases and the J gene end by 6 bases; junction bases not matched to a gene: 6. Germline assignment: CDR1 SGHDT and CDR2 YYEEEE. The CDR3 is CASSPLAGVSGELFF. CDR3 bases: TGTGCCAGCAGCCCTCTAGCGGGGGTGTCCGGGGAGCTGTTTTTT.

This clonotype was counted many times. The gene calls are TRBV5-1 and TRBJ2-2; TRBD2 aligns across 10 bases. The CDR3 covers 16 residues. The V gene's germline CDR1 is SGHRS and CDR2 YFSETQ. V dropped 4 bases and J dropped 6; count of bases not matched to a gene: 9. In DNA, the CDR3 is TGCGCCAGCAGCCGACGGGCTAGCGGGAGTTCCGGGGAGCTGTTTTTT. Translated: CASSRRASGSSGELFF.

Many counts were recorded for this clonotype. V is TRBV10-2 and J is TRBJ2-1, with D perhaps assigned TRBD1 or TRBD2 (5 bases each). CDR3 size: 14 residues. V was pared by 5 bases and J by 3 bases, with 11 bases between. Germline lookup yields CDR1 WSHSY and CDR2 SAAADI. CDR3 in DNA: TGCGCCAGCAGTCCTAGCAGGGTCTACAATGAGCAGTTCTTC. As protein: CASSPSRVYNEQFF.

The sample holds many counts of this clonotype. The V and J genes are TRBV7-2 and TRBJ2-2, with D unresolved. Germline-derived CDR1 and CDR2 are SGHTA and FQGNSA. This CDR3 region has 14 residues. V dropped 3 bases and J dropped 0 bases, with 5 bases sitting between them. In nucleotides, the CDR3 is TGTGCCAGCAGCTTCACATCGAACACCGGGGAGCTGTTTTTT. As protein: CASSFTSNTGELFF. The whole variable domain, filled in from reference TRBV7-2 and TRBJ2-2, reads GAGVSQSPSNKVTEKGKDVELRCDPISGHTALYWYRQSLGQGLEFLIYFQGNSAPDKSGLPSDRFSAERTGGSVSTLTIQRTQQEDSAVYLCASSFTSNTGELFFGEGSRLTVL.

This clonotype was seen at least ten times. The rearrangement uses TRBV28 and TRBJ2-7; 11 nucleotides line up with TRBD1. V shed 4 bases and J 3 bases; nucleotides not matched to a gene: 17. The CDR3 has 19 amino acids. Germline V CDR1 and CDR2: MDHEN, SYDVKM. DNA for the CDR3: TGTGCCAGCAGTTCAAGGACAGGGGGCGGATTAGGGATCTACTACGAGCAGTACTTC. This codes for CASSSRTGGGLGIYYEQYF.

This clonotype was observed many times. CDR3 nucleotides: TGTGCCAGCAGCAGTTCGCGGACTAATCATCGCGAGCAGTACTTC. This sequence encodes CASSSSRTNHREQYF. V and J are TRBV27 and TRBJ2-7; D is perhaps TRBD2 (6 bases). The V end was cut by 6 bases, the J end by 6 bases, with 21 bases between. The germline V gene encodes CDR1 MNHEY and CDR2 SMNVEV (reference sequence). This CDR3 has 15 residues.

The DNA of the CDR3 is TGTGCCAGCGGGAAGGGGGTGATGAACACTGAAGCTTTCTTT. This codes for CASGKGVMNTEAFF. The chain links TRBV9 to TRBJ1-1; tentative D call: TRBD1 (6 bases). This CDR3 contains 14 residues. Trimming removed 7 bases from V and 0 bases from J, with 13 bases in between. Germline V gives CDR1 SGDLS, CDR2 YYNGEE. The full variable domain, completed using reference TRBV9 and TRBJ1-1, is DSGVTQTPKHLITATGQRVTLRCSPRSGDLSVYWYQQSLDQGLQFLIQYYNGEERAKGNILERFSAQQFPDLHSELNLSSLELGDSALYFCASGKGVMNTEAFFGQGTRLTVV.

This chain uses TRBV11-2 with TRBJ1-1, with D unresolved. Germline values: CDR1 SGHAT, CDR2 FQNNGV. This CDR3 spans 15 amino acids. The germline V and J ends were trimmed by 5 bases and 2 bases, with 15 bases remaining between them. The chain's CDR3 is CASSHEMSVNTEAFF. The CDR3 DNA reads as TGTGCCAGCAGCCATGAGATGTCAGTTAACACTGAAGCTTTCTTT.

In its sample, this clonotype was seen many times. This chain uses TRBV5-1 with TRBJ2-2; D is ambiguous. The CDR3 totals 16 residues. Germline CDR1 reads SGHRS; CDR2 reads YFSETQ. Between the trimmed V and J ends, which lost 0 bases and 0 bases, there was a span of 9 bases. DNA for the CDR3: TGCGCCAGCAGCTTGGCCTATAGGACGAACACCGGGGAGCTGTTTTTT. Protein: CASSLAYRTNTGELFF.

This clonotype turned up a few times. CDR3 nucleotides: TGTGCCAGCAGCCCCCCACGGAATGAAGCTTTCTTT. This sequence encodes CASSPPRNEAFF. The chain carries TRBV9 and TRBJ1-1; D is uncertain. Trimming cost V 4 bases and J 7 bases, with 11 bases left between them. From germline, CDR1 is SGDLS and CDR2 YYNGEE. This CDR3 has 12 residues.

This clonotype was seen a few times. The V and J genes are TRBV28 and TRBJ1-4; possible D gene TRBD1, 6 bases. Trimming pared 9 bases from V and 3 bases from J, leaving 14 bases between. The CDR3 covers 14 residues. Germline V CDR1 and CDR2: MDHEN, SYDVKM. The CDR3, as DNA: TGTGCCAGTCTTTCCCCAGGGGCTAATGAAAAACTGTTTTTT. This encodes CASLSPGANEKLFF.

This clonotype was recorded many times. The rearrangement joins TRBV11-2 to TRBJ2-5; 7 positions agree with TRBD1. Trimming removed 5 bases from V and 7 bases from J; junction bases left unmatched: 10. Germline CDR1 SGHAT, CDR2 FQNNGV. The CDR3 extends over 14 amino acids. CDR3 in amino acids: CASSLFGTVRTQYF. Here the CDR3 DNA reads TGTGCCAGCAGCCTTTTCGGGACAGTTAGGACCCAGTACTTC. The variable domain in full, completed from reference TRBV11-2 and TRBJ2-5, reads EAGVAQSPRYKIIEKRQSVAFWCNPISGHATLYWYQQILGQGPKLLIQFQNNGVVDDSQLPKDRFSAERLKGVDSTLKIQPAKLEDSAVYLCASSLFGTVRTQYFGPGTRLLVL.

The chain links TRBV20-1 to TRBJ1-1; possible D gene TRBD1, 6 bases. Trimming cost V 0 bases and J 0 bases, with 17 bases left between them. This CDR3 is 17 amino acids long. Per germline, CDR1 DFQATT and CDR2 SNEGSKA (reference sequence). CDR3 bases: TGCAGTGCTAGAGATCAGGGCAGGGGTTCTTTGAACACTGAAGCTTTCTTT. It specifies CSARDQGRGSLNTEAFF.

This clonotype was seen many times. CDR3 bases: TGTGCCAGCAGTTCCAATACCTACGAGCAGTACTTC. It encodes CASSSNTYEQYF. The chain combines TRBV6-2 or TRBV6-3 with TRBJ2-7; D gene ambiguous. Germline V CDR1 and CDR2: MNHEY, SVGEGT. Trimming pared 4 bases from V and 2 bases from J, leaving 6 bases between. The CDR3 runs to 12 residues.

Notes on this clonotype: A much larger clone lies a single base off, so this may be a read error. The rearrangement links TRBV27 to TRBJ1-2, with no clear D. V dropped 3 bases and J dropped 2 bases, with 13 bases sitting between them. Germline-derived CDR1 and CDR2 are MNHEY and SMNVEV (reference sequence). The CDR3 runs to 15 residues. This CDR3 reads CASSFSDGRNYGYTF. The CDR3 bases are TGTGCCAGCAGTTTTTCGGACGGACGAAACTATGGCTACACCTTC.

The rearrangement links TRBV20-1 to TRBJ2-2, with 8 bases lining up with TRBD2. CDR3 length: 15 residues. CDR1 is DFQATT, CDR2 SNEGSKA, per germline (reference sequence). J lost 1 base, V lost 6 bases, and 7 bases had no gene match. CDR3 loop: CSAPETSENTGELFF. CDR3 nucleotide sequence: TGCAGTGCGCCGGAGACTAGCGAGAACACCGGGGAGCTGTTTTTT.

There are a few counts of this clonotype. The CDR3 DNA is TGCGCCAGCAGCATTCAGCCGGGACAGGGCTATGGCTACACCTTC. This codes for CASSIQPGQGYGYTF. This chain uses TRBV5-1 with TRBJ1-2; 9 bases line up with TRBD1. V shed 4 bases, J shed 4 bases, and the junction held 8 bases outside the gene matches. The CDR3 spans 15 residues. The germline CDR1 and CDR2 sequences are SGHRS and YFSETQ.

This clonotype was observed many times. The chain links TRBV29-1 to TRBJ1-2, with D unclear. The CDR3 is 12 amino acids. Germline V gene lookup returns CDR1 SQVTM and CDR2 ANQGSEA. The V end was cut by 8 bases, the J end by 3 bases, with 13 bases between. The CDR3 sequence is CSPLAIHYGYTF. The CDR3 DNA reads TGCAGCCCCTTAGCCATACACTATGGCTACACCTTC.

This clonotype was detected many times. V is TRBV12-3 or TRBV12-4 and J is TRBJ2-3; D not resolved. The V gene lost 7 bases and the J gene lost 4 bases, with 12 bases spanning the gap. The CDR3 is 13 residues long. CDR3 sequence reads: CASNLVTPDTQYF. As DNA, the CDR3 is TGTGCCAGCAACCTAGTCACCCCAGATACGCAGTATTTT.